These 20 T cell receptor beta chains originate from one sample sequenced in a study of STAT5B mutations in CD4+ large granular lymphocyte leukemia. Some clones are missing from TCRdb's copy, which holds only in-frame ones; the method was immunoSEQ multiplex PCR. The data show fewer than 40,000 clones, 78% seen once. Sequencing used CD4+ T cells from blood buffy coats. The receptor source for this set is a human donor in good health.

This chain uses TRBV6-1 with TRBJ2-1, with 10 bases lining up with TRBD2. Germline-derived CDR1 and CDR2 are MNHNS and SASEGT. The CDR3 is 15 residues long. The V gene end was trimmed by 5 bases and the J gene end by 5 bases; junction bases not matched to a gene: 6. CDR3 protein: CASSKSGGVNNEQFF. DNA for the CDR3: TGTGCCAGCAGTAAAAGCGGGGGGGTCAACAATGAGCAGTTCTTC.

The V call is TRBV19, the J call TRBJ1-5; TRBD1 is a possible D gene (6 bases). The V gene's germline CDR1 is LNHDA and CDR2 SQIVND (reference sequence). The CDR3 runs 13 residues. Between the trimmed V and J ends, which lost 5 bases and 3 bases, there was a span of 8 bases. The CDR3 spells CASSYRDNQPQHF. The DNA for the CDR3 is TGTGCCAGTAGTTACAGGGACAATCAGCCCCAGCATTTT.

The V gene is TRBV5-4, the J gene TRBJ2-7; tentatively, D is TRBD2 (6 bases). The CDR3 contains 15 residues. Trimming stripped 3 bases from V and 0 bases from J, with 13 bases between. The germline V gene encodes CDR1 SGHNT and CDR2 YYREEE (reference sequence). CDR3 DNA sequence: TGTGCCAGCAGCTCCAGGGACTCGAGCTCCTACGAGCAGTACTTC. Its protein product is CASSSRDSSSYEQYF.

The chain combines TRBV29-1 with TRBJ1-3; D ambiguous. The CDR3 runs 14 residues. Germline V CDR1 and CDR2: SQVTM, ANQGSEA. Deletions cut 7 bases from V and 1 base from J, with 14 bases between. Here the CDR3 DNA reads TGCAGCGCGCTGCCAGCACTTTCTGGAAACACCATATATTTT. This encodes CSALPALSGNTIYF. The whole variable domain, remainder taken from reference TRBV29-1 and TRBJ1-3, is SAVISQKPSRDICQRGTSLTIQCQVDSQVTMMFWYRQQPGQSLTLIATANQGSEATYESGFVIDKFPISRPNLTFSTLTVSNMSPEDSSIYLCSALPALSGNTIYFGEGSWLTVV.

This clone showed up just a few times. The V and J genes are TRBV30 and TRBJ2-6, with 12 positions matching TRBD2. The CDR3 totals 16 residues. Germline assignment: CDR1 GTSNPN and CDR2 SVGIG (reference sequence). The V and J ends lost 2 bases and 1 base, in that order; junction bases with no gene match: 0. The CDR3 spells CAWSLAGGSGANVLTF. In DNA form, the CDR3 reads TGTGCCTGGAGTCTAGCGGGAGGGTCTGGGGCCAACGTCCTGACTTTC.

The V and J genes are TRBV18 and TRBJ1-3; a weak D match, TRBD1 (6 bases). The CDR3 is made up of 17 amino acids. Trimming stripped 3 bases from V and 4 bases from J, with 19 bases between. Per germline, CDR1 KGHSH and CDR2 LQKENI. The CDR3: CASSPRTVSSSGNTIYF. DNA of the CDR3: TGTGCCAGCTCACCTCGGACAGTGTCGTCCTCAGGAAACACCATATATTTT.

The rearrangement uses TRBV28 and TRBJ2-7; 8 nucleotides match TRBD1. CDR3 length equals 15 residues. Germline CDR1 reads MDHEN; CDR2 reads SYDVKM. J lost 7 bases, V lost 7 bases, and 15 bases had no gene match. CDR3 in amino acids: CASTPGGQGAKEQYF. In DNA form, the CDR3 reads TGTGCCAGCACCCCGGGCGGGCAGGGGGCGAAGGAGCAGTACTTC. The full variable domain, its missing parts supplied by reference TRBV28 and TRBJ2-7, is DVKVTQSSRYLVKRTGEKVFLECVQDMDHENMFWYRQDPGLGLRLIYFSYDVKMKEKGDIPEGYSVSREKKERFSLILESASTNQTSMYLCASTPGGQGAKEQYFGPGTRLTVT.

V is TRBV27 and J is TRBJ2-1, with 8 positions matching TRBD2. Trimming took 2 bases from V and 3 from J; bases not matched to a gene: 0. The germline V gene encodes CDR1 MNHEY and CDR2 SMNVEV (reference sequence). The CDR3 loop spans 14 amino acids. The CDR3 reads CASSLGTSYNEQFF. CDR3 bases: TGTGCCAGCAGTTTAGGGACTAGCTACAATGAGCAGTTCTTC.

The CDR3 DNA reads as TGTGCCAGCAGTTACTCCTTGCAGCCCCAGCATTTT. Protein sequence: CASSYSLQPQHF. The chain is built from TRBV6-6 and TRBJ1-5; unclear D gene. CDR1 and CDR2 (germline): MNHNY, SVGAGI (reference sequence). This CDR3 is 12 amino acids long. V shed 0 bases and J shed 7 bases, with 4 bases lying between them.

The rearrangement links TRBV7-2 to TRBJ2-7, with 8 bases matching TRBD1. The trim removed 3 bases at V and 5 bases at J, leaving 6 bases unmatched. The CDR3 sequence is 14 residues long. Per germline, CDR1 SGHTA and CDR2 FQGNSA. The CDR3 here is CASSLGRGRNEQYF. The CDR3 DNA reads as TGTGCCAGCAGCTTGGGCAGGGGGCGCAACGAGCAGTACTTC.

This clone has just a few counts. The chain has TRBV19 and TRBJ2-7; D remains ambiguous. The CDR3 sequence is 14 residues long. With 3 bases removed from V and 3 bases from J, the gap between germline ends came to 12 bases. Germline CDR1 and CDR2: LNHDA and SQIVND (reference sequence). The CDR3 DNA reads TGTGCCAGTAGTATGGGTGCGGCCCGCTACGAGCAGTACTTC. Translation gives CASSMGAARYEQYF.

This chain uses TRBV6-5 with TRBJ1-1; tentative D call: TRBD1 (5 bases). There are 13 residues in the CDR3. Between the trimmed V and J ends, which lost 6 bases and 1 base, there was a span of 9 bases. CDR1 and CDR2 from the germline V gene are MNHEY and SVGAGI. The CDR3 sequence is CASRGGWNTEAFF. The DNA of the CDR3 is TGTGCCAGCAGGGGGGGTTGGAACACTGAAGCTTTCTTT.

The V and J genes are TRBV6-4 and TRBJ1-5, with 7 bases aligning to TRBD1. The CDR3 loop spans 16 amino acids. V shed 6 bases and J 5 bases; nucleotides not matched to a gene: 13. The germline V gene has CDR1 MRHNA and CDR2 SNTAGT. For the CDR3, the DNA is TGTGCCAGCAGGATTCAGAGGGGGACAGATTATCAGCCCCAGCATTTT. It is translated as CASRIQRGTDYQPQHF.

V gene TRBV28 combines with J gene TRBJ1-2, with 7 nucleotides matching TRBD1. The germline V gene encodes CDR1 MDHEN and CDR2 SYDVKM. CDR3 length: 14 residues. V trimming: 7 bases; J trimming: 4 bases; junction bases outside the gene matches: 9. DNA of the CDR3: TGTGCCAGCAACCACCTCGACAGGGTCTATGGCTACACCTTC. Translation: CASNHLDRVYGYTF.

The chain employs TRBV7-8 and TRBJ2-5, with TRBD1 matching 9 bases. The CDR3 sequence is 14 residues long. Germline CDR1 is SGHVS and CDR2 is FQNEAQ. The J segment lost 2 bases and the V segment lost 5 bases, leaving 3 bases of the junction unmatched. In DNA, the CDR3 is TGTGCCAGCAGCCGAGGACAGGGGCAAGAGACCCAGTACTTC. Its translation is CASSRGQGQETQYF.

This clone has a handful of counts. V and J are TRBV6-6 and TRBJ1-1; possible D gene TRBD1, 6 bases. V lost 1 base and J 8 bases, leaving 14 bases between the germline ends. The CDR3 is made up of 14 amino acids. The germline V gene has CDR1 MNHNY and CDR2 SVGAGI (reference sequence). The CDR3 sequence: CASSYLGASGEAFF. In DNA form, the CDR3 reads TGTGCCAGCAGTTACTTGGGGGCGTCGGGAGAAGCTTTCTTT.

The chain combines TRBV29-1 with TRBJ2-3; 8 nucleotides match TRBD2. With V trimmed by 2 bases and J by 3 bases, 1 base remained unmatched. The CDR3 is 13 residues long. Germline-derived CDR1 and CDR2 are SQVTM and ANQGSEA. This CDR3 is CSVERGGTDTQYF. The CDR3 coding sequence is TGCAGCGTTGAACGGGGGGGGACAGATACGCAGTATTTT.

The J gene is TRBJ2-7, the V gene TRBV19; 7 bases map to TRBD1. With 6 bases clipped from V and 4 bases from J, the junction kept 3 bases outside the gene matches. The CDR3 contains 12 residues. Germline loops: CDR1 LNHDA, CDR2 SQIVND (reference sequence). In nucleotides, the CDR3 is TGTGCCAGTAGAGACAGGGAGTACGAGCAGTACTTC. Protein product: CASRDREYEQYF. Variable domain in full (rest from reference TRBV19 and TRBJ2-7): DGGITQSPKYLFRKEGQNVTLSCEQNLNHDAMYWYRQDPGQGLRLIYYSQIVNDFQKGDIAEGYSVSREKKESFPLTVTSAQKNPTAFYLCASRDREYEQYFGPGTRLTVT.

The chain's CDR3 is CASSPDRNQPQHF. CDR3 sequence (DNA): TGTGCCAGCAGTCCGGACCGCAATCAGCCCCAGCATTTT. V usage is TRBV6-5 and J usage is TRBJ1-5, with D unresolved. In germline, CDR1 is MNHEY, CDR2 SVGAGI. The CDR3 extends over 13 amino acids. The V and J ends lost 5 bases and 2 bases respectively, with 7 bases between them.

V is TRBV28 and J is TRBJ1-3; no definite D call. The CDR3 extends over 14 amino acids. Germline-derived CDR1 and CDR2 are MDHEN and SYDVKM. V lost 7 bases to trimming and J lost 0 bases, with 10 bases between them. CDR3 sequence (DNA): TGTGCCAGCACCCCCGGCAGCTCTGGAAACACCATATATTTT. This codes for CASTPGSSGNTIYF.